Below, one TCR beta chain is given with its context. Antigen unknown. The sample's treatment: roughly 10-day PBMC culture with coronavirus spike peptide pools or control peptides (ViraFEST assay). CD4+ T cells of the unexposed donor were collected before the COVID-19 pandemic (2011-2018). The ends lost 4 bases at V and 5 bases at J; junction bases unmatched: 2. Germline CDR1 KGHSH, CDR2 LQKENI. The CDR3 runs 13 residues. Cultured CD4+ T cells had their DNA profiled by the Oncomine TCR Beta short-read assay. TCRdb used MiXCR to reprocess the PCR reads, holding one entry per CDR3 protein. Of several thousand distinct CDR3 sequences in the sample, over 40% were seen once. This specimen comes from a study of vaccination and CD4 T cells after COVID-19.

The sample comprised CD4+ T cells from blood, cultured in vitro. V usage is TRBV18 and J usage is TRBJ1-5; TRBD1 agrees at 7 bases. The sequence came from a human donor in good health. CDR3 bases: TGTGCCAGCTCACAGGGGGCAGATCAGCCCCAGCATTTT. It is translated as CASSQGADQPQHF.